These T cell receptor beta chains were read from a single sample in a study of blood T cells in healthy people across ages. TCRdb re-called the 5' RACE reads through MiXCR, storing one row per CDR3 protein. The table has about a million distinct CDR3 sequences, roughly two fifths seen once. The sequencing input was blood. The source of these receptors is a man between 18 and 29 years old in good health. CDR3s include the opening cysteine and the closing phenylalanine or tryptophan. The order of the fields is D gene, J gene, V gene, clone size, CDR3 DNA, CDR3 protein. The D gene is left open where the match is weak. Not all rows give a size; the values are once, few, many and, for expanded clones, a class.

d_gene: -
j_gene: TRBJ2-5
v_gene: TRBV6-6
abundance: -
CDR3nt: TGTGCCAGCAGTTACTCCGGTCGGGTTAGGTACTCGGAGACCCAGTACTTC
CDR3aa: CASSYSGRVRYSETQYF

d_gene: -
j_gene: TRBJ2-7
v_gene: TRBV6-1
abundance: few
CDR3nt: TGTGCCTTCCTCCGGGACGGCTCCTACGAGCAGTACTTC
CDR3aa: CAFLRDGSYEQYF

d_gene: -
j_gene: TRBJ1-2
v_gene: TRBV20-1
abundance: -
CDR3nt: TGCAGTGCTAGAAAGGGCGCGGTCCTGGGCTACACCTTC
CDR3aa: CSARKGAVLGYTF

d_gene: TRBD1
j_gene: TRBJ1-1
v_gene: TRBV10-3
abundance: few
CDR3nt: TGTGCCATCAGTGACCCCTTACAGGGGGCAGTTTACACTGAAGCTTTCTTT
CDR3aa: CAISDPLQGAVYTEAFF

d_gene: -
j_gene: TRBJ1-4
v_gene: TRBV20-1
abundance: few
CDR3nt: TGCAGTGCTAGAGATAGGGGCAGACGGGGAGAAAAACTGTTTTTT
CDR3aa: CSARDRGRRGEKLFF

d_gene: -
j_gene: TRBJ1-4
v_gene: TRBV12-3/TRBV12-4
abundance: -
CDR3nt: TGTGCCAGCAGTTCTGGGTTTAATGAAAAACCGTTTTTT
CDR3aa: CASSSGFNEKPFF

d_gene: -
j_gene: TRBJ1-4
v_gene: TRBV15
abundance: many
CDR3nt: TGTGCCACCAGCAGAGATAAGGGGAATAATGAAAAACTGTTTTTT
CDR3aa: CATSRDKGNNEKLFF

d_gene: -
j_gene: TRBJ2-5
v_gene: TRBV20-1
abundance: -
CDR3nt: TGCAGTGCTGGGGATAGGGGCCTTCAAGAGACCCAGTACTTC
CDR3aa: CSAGDRGLQETQYF

d_gene: TRBD1
j_gene: TRBJ2-7
v_gene: TRBV2
abundance: -
CDR3nt: TGTGCCAGCAAGATCGGGACAGGGTTCTACGAGCAGTACTTC
CDR3aa: CASKIGTGFYEQYF

d_gene: -
j_gene: TRBJ1-6
v_gene: TRBV28
abundance: few
CDR3nt: TGTGCCAGCAGGAGAATACAGGTTTACGCACCCCTCCACTTT
CDR3aa: CASRRIQVYAPLHF

d_gene: -
j_gene: TRBJ2-2
v_gene: TRBV9
abundance: -
CDR3nt: TGTGCCAGCAGCGTAGCAAGACAGACGGCGAACACCGGGGAGCTGTTTTTT
CDR3aa: CASSVARQTANTGELFF

d_gene: -
j_gene: TRBJ1-1
v_gene: TRBV4-2
abundance: -
CDR3nt: TGTGCCAGCAGCCAAGATCTGAGGGCTTTCTTT
CDR3aa: CASSQDLRAFF

d_gene: TRBD2
j_gene: TRBJ2-1
v_gene: TRBV12-3/TRBV12-4
abundance: -
CDR3nt: TGTGCCAGCAGTACCGATCGAAGCGGGGGGGCCCAGTTCTTC
CDR3aa: CASSTDRSGGAQFF

d_gene: -
j_gene: TRBJ2-4
v_gene: TRBV25-1
abundance: once
CDR3nt: TGTGCCAGCAGTGAAAAAGCTGACAGTCATCTAGCCAAAAACATTCAGTACTTC
CDR3aa: CASSEKADSHLAKNIQYF

d_gene: TRBD1
j_gene: TRBJ2-1
v_gene: TRBV7-7
abundance: -
CDR3nt: TGTGCCAGCAGCTTATCCCCGACAGGGCTAAATGAGCAGTTCTTC
CDR3aa: CASSLSPTGLNEQFF

d_gene: -
j_gene: TRBJ1-1
v_gene: TRBV2
abundance: few
CDR3nt: TGTGCCAGCGCCCGGGAGGAGAACACTGAAGCTTTCTTT
CDR3aa: CASAREENTEAFF

d_gene: TRBD1
j_gene: TRBJ2-1
v_gene: TRBV5-1
abundance: few
CDR3nt: TGCGCCAGCAGGGGACAGGTCTCCTACAATGAGCAGTTCTTC
CDR3aa: CASRGQVSYNEQFF

d_gene: -
j_gene: TRBJ2-1
v_gene: TRBV12-3/TRBV12-4
abundance: few
CDR3nt: TGTGCCAGCAGCCGTGAAAGGGACAATGAGCAGTTCTTC
CDR3aa: CASSRERDNEQFF

d_gene: -
j_gene: TRBJ2-4
v_gene: TRBV7-9
abundance: many
CDR3nt: TGTGCCAGCAGCTCAACGTCGGGAGAGCAGTACTTC
CDR3aa: CASSSTSGEQYF

d_gene: -
j_gene: TRBJ1-6
v_gene: TRBV7-9
abundance: -
CDR3nt: TGTGCCAGCAGCTTAGACGTCGGTGGGAATTCACCCCTCCACTTT
CDR3aa: CASSLDVGGNSPLHF

d_gene: -
j_gene: TRBJ2-1
v_gene: TRBV20-1
abundance: few
CDR3nt: TGCAGTGCTAGAGACTACCTCAGCTCCTACAATGAGCAGTTCTTC
CDR3aa: CSARDYLSSYNEQFF

d_gene: -
j_gene: TRBJ1-4
v_gene: TRBV7-9
abundance: -
CDR3nt: TGTGCCAGCAGCATTAGTGAGAACGGAGGGGATGAAAAACTGTTTTTT
CDR3aa: CASSISENGGDEKLFF